A selection of T cell receptor beta chains follows, all from one sample in a study of T cell responses to AZD1222 COVID-19 vaccine. Produced via immunoSEQ multiplex PCR; TCRdb's table is partial and in-frame only. The sample lists fewer than 150,000 clones; 80% to 90% were seen once. The source was peripheral blood, collected 28 days after the second AZD1222 dose. The receptors stem from an adult who received the AZD1222 COVID-19 vaccine. CDR3s include the opening cysteine and the closing phenylalanine or tryptophan. Each record gives: J gene, D gene, V gene, clone size, CDR3 protein, CDR3 DNA. A D gene is named only where the DNA matches it firmly. Size is stated for part of the rows, as once, few or many counts, or as a class when the clone is expanded.

TRBJ1-2 - TRBV7-6 - CASTPGGAGYGYTF TGTGCCAGTACGCCTGGGGGCGCGGGGTATGGCTACACCTTC
TRBJ2-1 TRBD2 TRBV27 - CASSSRFSGSSYNEQFF TGTGCCAGCAGTTCTCGATTTAGCGGGAGCTCCTACAATGAGCAGTTCTTC
TRBJ1-6 - TRBV12-3/TRBV12-4 - CASSTGRNSPLHF TGTGCCAGCAGTACAGGGAGGAATTCACCCCTCCACTTT
TRBJ1-2 TRBD1 TRBV4-3 once CASSLLSGTANYGYTF TGCGCCAGCAGCCTCCTTTCCGGGACAGCTAACTATGGCTACACCTTC
TRBJ2-5 TRBD2 TRBV6-2/TRBV6-3 - CASSNQGLAAETQYF TGTGCCAGCAGTAACCAGGGACTAGCAGCTGAGACCCAGTACTTC
TRBJ1-2 TRBD1 TRBV19 - CASTLGQGTHPGGYTF TGTGCCAGTACCCTAGGACAGGGGACCCATCCAGGTGGCTACACCTTC
TRBJ2-7 TRBD1 TRBV19 - CASSKGQGVSYEQYF TGTGCCAGTAGTAAGGGACAGGGGGTATCCTACGAGCAGTACTTC
TRBJ2-7 TRBD2 TRBV11-2 - CASSLDGRSYEQYF TGTGCCAGCAGCTTAGACGGGAGGTCCTACGAGCAGTACTTC
TRBJ1-3 - TRBV5-1 once CASSLDPSNSGNTIYF TGCGCCAGCAGCTTGGATCCATCAAACTCTGGAAACACCATATATTTT
TRBJ2-1 TRBD2 TRBV29-1 - CSVERSVAGGPYNEQFF TGCAGCGTTGAAAGAAGTGTAGCGGGGGGTCCCTACAATGAGCAGTTCTTC
TRBJ1-1 TRBD1 TRBV5-1 - CASSINPAGQVMNTEAFF TGCGCCAGCAGCATTAATCCGGCGGGACAGGTTATGAACACTGAAGCTTTCTTT
TRBJ1-5 - TRBV9 once CASSVEGRDSNQPQHF TGTGCCAGCAGCGTAGAAGGCAGGGATAGCAATCAGCCCCAGCATTTT
TRBJ2-1 - TRBV7-9 once CASSSPGAGNEQFF TGTGCCAGCAGCTCGCCGGGGGCGGGTAATGAGCAGTTCTTC
TRBJ1-5 - TRBV5-8 - CASNPDRGLALGRPQHF TGTGCCAGCAACCCAGACCGGGGCCTCGCCCTCGGTCGGCCCCAGCATTTT
TRBJ2-5 - TRBV5-1 - CASSLETPGGETQYF TGCGCCAGCAGCTTGGAGACACCCGGGGGAGAGACCCAGTACTTC
TRBJ2-7 - TRBV5-1 - CASSLVSGPNYEQYF TGCGCCAGCAGCTTGGTCTCAGGGCCGAACTACGAGCAGTACTTC
TRBJ1-1 - TRBV14 - CASSQAGIGGKAFF TGTGCCAGCAGCCAAGCTGGAATAGGAGGGAAAGCTTTCTTT
TRBJ2-7 - TRBV5-6 - CASTGTKYSYEQYF TGTGCCAGCACCGGCACAAAGTATTCCTACGAGCAGTACTTC
TRBJ2-2 - TRBV5-6 few CASSLGLEGPGELFF TGTGCCAGCAGCTTGGGACTCGAGGGGCCCGGGGAGCTGTTTTTT
TRBJ2-7 - TRBV5-1 - CASSLAVGGYEQYF TGCGCCAGCAGCTTGGCGGTAGGGGGGTACGAGCAGTACTTC
TRBJ2-7 - TRBV15 once CATSSNTPSYEQYF TGTGCCACCAGCAGTAATACACCGTCCTACGAGCAGTACTTC
TRBJ2-1 TRBD2 TRBV6-2/TRBV6-3 - CASSYPGLAGGQDEQFF TGTGCCAGCAGTTATCCGGGACTAGCGGGGGGCCAGGATGAGCAGTTCTTC
TRBJ1-1 TRBD1 TRBV6-2/TRBV6-3 - CASSYRTGDGPNTEAFF TGTGCCAGCAGTTACCGGACAGGGGATGGCCCGAACACTGAAGCTTTCTTT
TRBJ1-6 - TRBV25-1 - CASSDRGANSPLHF TGTGCCAGCAGTGATCGGGGTGCTAATTCACCCCTCCACTTT
TRBJ2-1 TRBD1 TRBV19 - CATRTGPYNEQFF TGTGCCACCAGGACAGGCCCCTACAATGAGCAGTTCTTC
TRBJ2-2 - TRBV27 - CASSRQTTGELFF TGTGCCAGCAGTCGACAGACAACCGGGGAGCTGTTTTTT
TRBJ1-2 - TRBV2 - CASSEWGVYGYTF TGTGCCAGCTCCGAGTGGGGGGTCTATGGCTACACCTTC
TRBJ1-6 - TRBV12-3/TRBV12-4 - CASSFQDSPLHF TGTGCCAGCAGTTTTCAGGATTCACCCCTCCACTTT
TRBJ2-7 TRBD1 TRBV5-6 once CASSLAGTGEQYF TGTGCCAGCAGCTTGGCAGGGACAGGGGAGCAGTACTTC
TRBJ2-1 TRBD1 TRBV27 few CASTPRGINEQFF TGTGCCAGCACCCCCAGGGGGATCAATGAGCAGTTCTTC
TRBJ1-1 - TRBV24-1 - CATSEPGHKTGAFF TGTGCCACCAGTGAACCGGGACACAAAACGGGAGCTTTCTTT
TRBJ2-2 - TRBV7-3 - CASSLLVEGGELFF TGTGCCAGCAGCTTATTGGTGGAGGGCGGGGAGCTGTTTTTT
TRBJ1-4 - TRBV5-1 few CASPAGVIGLDEKLFF TGCGCCAGTCCCGCGGGAGTAATCGGGTTAGATGAAAAACTGTTTTTT
TRBJ2-3 TRBD2 TRBV19 - CASRPVAGGPDTQYF TGTGCCAGTAGACCTGTAGCGGGAGGGCCAGATACGCAGTATTTT
TRBJ2-5 - TRBV6-2/TRBV6-3 - CASSYEGTNWETQYF TGTGCCAGCAGTTACGAAGGGACAAACTGGGAGACCCAGTACTTC
TRBJ2-5 TRBD2 TRBV5-6 - CASSWGGSETQYF TGTGCCAGCAGCTGGGGGGGATCGGAGACCCAGTACTTC
TRBJ2-2 - TRBV10-3 - CAISESGWAGELFF TGTGCCATCAGTGAGTCCGGCTGGGCCGGGGAGCTGTTTTTT
TRBJ1-1 - TRBV2 - CASSVATRMGNTEAFF TGTGCCAGCAGTGTGGCAACACGGATGGGGAACACTGAAGCTTTCTTT
TRBJ1-5 TRBD1 TRBV10-2 - CASTTGVNQPQHF TGCGCCAGCACGACAGGGGTCAATCAGCCCCAGCATTTT
TRBJ2-7 - TRBV18 - CASSPWGLGEQYF TGTGCCAGCTCACCATGGGGGCTTGGCGAGCAGTACTTC
TRBJ1-3 - TRBV19 - CASSETVSGNTIYF TGTGCCAGTAGTGAGACGGTCTCTGGAAACACCATATATTTT
TRBJ1-1 - TRBV12-3/TRBV12-4 - CASRGQGTEAFF TGTGCCAGCAGGGGCCAGGGAACTGAAGCTTTCTTT
TRBJ1-1 - TRBV11-2 once CASSGWGGSTEAFF TGTGCCAGCAGCGGGTGGGGCGGAAGCACTGAAGCTTTCTTT